This T cell receptor beta chain was identified in a study of blood T cells in healthy people across ages. This clonotype was counted many times. Each individual donor underwent a draw of roughly 10 milliliters of peripheral blood. Alongside a J-beta primer mix, a sample-barcoded 5' primer served in a second PCR lasting about 7 to 12 cycles. TCRdb recomputed calls from the 5' RACE reads with MiXCR, one row per CDR3 protein. The table shows fewer than 1,000,000 distinct CDR3 sequences, with approximately 44% occurring only once. Germline-derived CDR1 and CDR2 are SQVTM and ANQGSEA. Trimming took off 4 bases at V and 1 base at J, with 8 bases between the two ends. The CDR3 has 13 amino acids.

This receptor was taken from a man between 60 and 70 years old in good health. The specimen sequenced was blood. The V gene is TRBV29-1, the J gene TRBJ2-1; possibly TRBD1 for D (5 bases). The CDR3 DNA is TGCAGCGTTGGGCAGGGATCCTACAATGAGCAGTTCTTC. Translation: CSVGQGSYNEQFF.